A single T cell receptor beta chain is shown here with its context. Researchers prepared the TCRbeta library using unique molecular identifiers, the study reports. MiXCR was run by TCRdb on the PCR reads, yielding one entry per CDR3 protein. The table includes around 960,000 distinct CDR3 sequences, about 29% detected once. The data were taken from a study of T-cell reconstitution after alpha-beta-depleted transplantation in children. The CDR3 has 16 amino acids. V lost 3 bases and J lost 2, with 13 bases in between. Germline assignment: CDR1 KGHSH and CDR2 LQKENI. The source of this sequence is a boy in the first two years of life who had a stem cell transplant for SCID, so the T cells may come from the graft donor. The sequenced sample was PBMCs, mostly from graft donor cells, obtained 360 days after TCRalphabeta/CD19-depleted stem cell transplant. The rearrangement joins TRBV18 to TRBJ1-4; D gene uncertain. In DNA, the CDR3 is TGTGCCAGCTCACCTCGTTCAAGAGGGACTAATGAAAAACTGTTTTTT. It codes for CASSPRSRGTNEKLFF. Based on the CDR3 plus reference TRBV18 and TRBJ1-4, the full variable domain is NAGVMQNPRHLVRRRGQEARLRCSPMKGHSHVYWYRQLPEEGLKFMVYLQKENIIDESGMPKERFSAEFPKEGPSILRIQQVVRGDSAAYFCASSPRSRGTNEKLFFGSGTQLSVL.